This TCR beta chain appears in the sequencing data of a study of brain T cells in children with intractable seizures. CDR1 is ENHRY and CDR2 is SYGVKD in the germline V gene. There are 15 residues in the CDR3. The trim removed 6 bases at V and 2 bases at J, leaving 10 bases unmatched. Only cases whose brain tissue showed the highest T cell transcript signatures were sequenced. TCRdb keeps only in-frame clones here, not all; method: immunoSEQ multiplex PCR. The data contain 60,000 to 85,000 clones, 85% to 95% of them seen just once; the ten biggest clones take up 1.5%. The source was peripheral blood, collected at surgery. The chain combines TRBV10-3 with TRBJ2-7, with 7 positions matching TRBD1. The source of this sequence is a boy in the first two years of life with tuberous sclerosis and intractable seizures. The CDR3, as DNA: TGTGCCATCAGCAAGGGGACAGTGGCCCCCTACGAGCAGTACTTC. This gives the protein CAISKGTVAPYEQYF.